The clone carrying this TCR beta chain was detected once. The germline V gene has CDR1 MNHEY and CDR2 SVGAGI. V was trimmed by 6 bases and J by 4 bases, leaving 9 bases between them. The CDR3 is 12 amino acids. This sample was included in a study of blood T cell repertoires in COVID-19. Study-wide background: Whether acute or convalescent, the COVID-19 samples came from the United States, Italy and Spain. The cDNA or gDNA used as material had been derived from T cells, B-cell-depleted T cells, or PBMCs.

Original data processing: The authors estimated nucleated cell counts from reference gene primer amplification. Clones were read by immunoSEQ multiplex PCR, and TCRdb kept only the in-frame ones, dropping some. V, J and clone size are those of that table, while D and trimming were read from the DNA. Of roughly 34,000 clones detected, almost 85% appear once; the ten largest clones hold more than 7.5%. The material sequenced was peripheral blood. This rearrangement joins TRBV6-5 to TRBJ1-2; a possible D gene is TRBD1 (6 bases). The receptor was derived from an elderly man with active COVID-19. This CDR3 is CASRGAGYGYTF. In DNA, the CDR3 is TGTGCCAGCAGGGGGGCCGGCTATGGCTACACCTTC.